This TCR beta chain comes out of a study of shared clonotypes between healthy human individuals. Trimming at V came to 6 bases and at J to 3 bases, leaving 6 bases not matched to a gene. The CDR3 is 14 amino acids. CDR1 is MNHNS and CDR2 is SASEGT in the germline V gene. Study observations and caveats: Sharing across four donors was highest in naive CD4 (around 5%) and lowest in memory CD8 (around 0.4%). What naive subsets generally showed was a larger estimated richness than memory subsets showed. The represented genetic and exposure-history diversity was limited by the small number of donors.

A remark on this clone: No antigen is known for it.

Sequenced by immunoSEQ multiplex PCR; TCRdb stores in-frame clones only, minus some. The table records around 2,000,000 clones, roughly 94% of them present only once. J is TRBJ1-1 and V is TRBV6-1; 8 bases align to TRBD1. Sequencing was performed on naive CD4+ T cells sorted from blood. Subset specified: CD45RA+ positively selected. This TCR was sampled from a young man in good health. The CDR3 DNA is TGTGCCAGCAGCGCAAACAGGGGGGACACTGAAGCTTTCTTT. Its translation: CASSANRGDTEAFF.